The subject of this entry is one T cell receptor (beta chain). The sample is drawn from a study of blood T cell repertoires in COVID-19. Overall study context: There were acute and convalescent COVID-19 samples, and they came from the United States, Italy and Spain. In each case, the material was cDNA or gDNA derived from T cells, B-cell-depleted T cells, or PBMCs.

Original processing notes: Scientists estimated how many nucleated cells there were by amplifying reference gene primers. Profiling relied on immunoSEQ multiplex PCR, and the TCRdb table lists in-frame clones only, not all of them. The V and J calls and clone size were taken over from that table, and D and trimming were inferred from the DNA. Among roughly 70,000 clones, about nine tenths were seen once, and the ten largest hold more than 6.5%. The CDR3 totals 13 residues. V dropped 4 bases and J dropped 3 bases, with 8 bases sitting between them. CDR1 SGHRS and CDR2 YFSETQ come from the germline V gene.

This chain joins TRBV5-1 and TRBJ2-1; no reliable D call. The origin of this receptor is a woman of 80 years or more with active COVID-19. Source material: peripheral blood. The CDR3: CASSPTYYNEQFF. As DNA, the CDR3 is TGCGCCAGCAGCCCGACTTACTACAATGAGCAGTTCTTC.